This T cell receptor (beta chain) stems from a study of T cell clones after liver transplantation. Study at large: A pre-transplant mixed lymphocyte reaction with TCRbeta sequencing defined graft-donor-reactive clones followed in post-transplant blood. HCV positivity affected three of eight recipients; the rest lacked autoimmune or viral indications.

CD3+CD4+ and CD3+CD8+ cells were FACS-sorted from thawed unstimulated PBMCs. The CDR3 sequence is 15 residues long. V was shortened by 4 bases and J by 0 bases, with 10 bases between the two germline ends. The germline gives CDR1 GTSNPN, CDR2 SVGIG (reference sequence). Clones were read by immunoSEQ multiplex PCR, and TCRdb kept only the in-frame ones, dropping some. The sample lists 65,000 to 80,000 clones; over 65% were seen once. A few counts support this clone. V and J are TRBV30 and TRBJ2-6, with D unresolved. The sequencing here drew on CD4+ T cells from blood, taken at the 22-month timepoint. The TCR sequence derives from a human patient who received a liver transplant. Some T cells could come from the graft donor. The CDR3 coding sequence is TGTGCCTGGATAGGTTCCGTCTCTGGGGCCAACGTCCTGACTTTC. As protein: CAWIGSVSGANVLTF. The full variable domain, completed using reference TRBV30 and TRBJ2-6, is SQTIHQWPATLVQPVGSPLSLECTVEGTSNPNLYWYRQAAGRGLQLLFYSVGIGQISSEVPQNLSASRPQDRQFILSSKKLLLSDSGFYLCAWIGSVSGANVLTFGAGSRLTVL.